Listed here is a single TCR beta chain. Relative to the germline gene, one junction end is altered; a read error may explain this. This specimen comes from a study of tumor and adjacent non-tumor tissue in lung cancer. Three rounds of nested PCR, following a modified ARM-PCR protocol, produced the TCRbeta library. MiXCR, run by TCRdb on the multiplex PCR reads, gives a single entry per CDR3 protein. The table records about 67,000 distinct CDR3 sequences, around 80% of them present only once. Germline lookup yields CDR1 MNHNS and CDR2 SASEGT. The CDR3 is 16 amino acids. This sample's RNA came from whole unsorted tissue. The normal lung tissue was taken more than 3 cm from the tumor edge.

The chain links TRBV6-1 to TRBJ2-3, with 7 nucleotides matching TRBD2. The sequencing sample was made of distant non-tumor lung tissue. The clonotype was recovered from a man between 60 and 70 years old with non-small cell lung cancer. In DNA form, the CDR3 reads TGTGCGAGCAGGAAGGCCCAGCGGGATAGCCCAGATACGCAGTATTTT. This encodes CASRKAQRDSPDTQYF.